This paragraph covers one T cell receptor (beta chain) sequence. Its cognate antigen is unknown. The data were obtained in a study of graft-versus-host responses after intestinal transplantation. Study-level information: Every recipient underwent anti-thymocyte globulin induction, then tacrolimus and steroids for around three years. Whole-study results and caveats: After transplant, early declines in HvG clones were associated with peak levels of circulating GvH clones. GvH clones surfaced in recipient marrow, some emerging earlier in ileum or blood. Those patients showing graft-donor T cell macrochimerism displayed high graft-versus-host to host-versus-graft clonal ratios in allografts.

The CDR3 spans 13 residues. Germline CDR1 LNHNV, CDR2 YYDKDF (reference sequence). V was shortened by 3 bases and J by 9 bases, with 15 bases between the two germline ends. The assay was immunoSEQ multiplex PCR, and TCRdb's table has in-frame clones only and misses some. There are about 130,000 clones in the sample; 85% to 95% occur only once, and roughly 0.15% lies in the top ten. The sequence was obtained from a human donor who received an intestinal transplant. Sequenced material: unstimulated CD4+ T cells sorted from spleen or lymph node cells, taken before intestinal transplant. The chain is built from TRBV15 and TRBJ2-7; D is ambiguous. The DNA for the CDR3 is TGTGCCACCAGCAGGGACCGATCGGATCCGCAGTACTTC. This codes for CATSRDRSDPQYF.